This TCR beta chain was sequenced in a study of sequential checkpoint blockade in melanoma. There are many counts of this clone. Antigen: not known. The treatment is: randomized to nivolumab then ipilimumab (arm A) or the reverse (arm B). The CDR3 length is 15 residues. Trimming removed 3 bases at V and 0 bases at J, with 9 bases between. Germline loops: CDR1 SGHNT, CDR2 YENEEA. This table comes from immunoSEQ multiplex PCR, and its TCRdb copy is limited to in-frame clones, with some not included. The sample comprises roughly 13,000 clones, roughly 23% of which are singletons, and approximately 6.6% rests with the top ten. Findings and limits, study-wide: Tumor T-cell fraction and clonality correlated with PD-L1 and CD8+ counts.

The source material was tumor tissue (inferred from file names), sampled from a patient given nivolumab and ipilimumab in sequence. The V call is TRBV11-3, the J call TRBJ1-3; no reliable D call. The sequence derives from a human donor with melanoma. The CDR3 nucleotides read TGTGCCAGCAGCTTGGCTAGGAGCTCTGGAAACACCATATATTTT. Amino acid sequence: CASSLARSSGNTIYF.